What follows describes a single T cell receptor (beta chain). The CDR3 spans 14 residues. The germline CDR1 and CDR2 sequences are KGHSH and LQKENI. With 3 bases removed from V and 4 bases from J, the gap between germline ends came to 11 bases. Profiled with immunoSEQ multiplex PCR; TCRdb holds only in-frame clones, not every one. The sample shows roughly 200,000 clones, around 84% of them seen only once. The sample comes from a study of blood T cell repertoires in COVID-19. Study summary: T cells, B-cell-depleted T cells, or PBMCs provided the cDNA or gDNA that served as material.

V usage is TRBV18 and J usage is TRBJ2-3; D may be TRBD1 (5 bases). The receptor was derived from a woman older than 75 with acute or convalescent COVID-19. The sequenced sample was peripheral blood. CDR3 sequence (DNA): TGTGCCAGCTCACCTACCAGGGATGCAGATACGCAGTATTTT. Protein product: CASSPTRDADTQYF.